The rows below give T cell receptor beta chains drawn from one sample of a study of T cell responses to AZD1222 COVID-19 vaccine. Repertoires were generated with immunoSEQ multiplex PCR, while TCRdb's copy carries only in-frame clones and drops some. The sample includes around 97,000 clones, around 90% of them seen just once. The sample in question was peripheral blood, obtained on day 0 of AZD1222 vaccination. Every receptor here comes from an adult in good health. Both conserved end residues are part of each CDR3. D genes are given only for firm matches. Only part of the rows carry a size: once, few, many, or a class if the clone is expanded.

v_gene	d_gene	j_gene	abundance	len	CDR3aa	CDR3nt
TRBV6-9	NA	TRBJ1-6	NA	16	CASSYEQGPYNSPLHF	TGTGCCAGCAGTTATGAACAGGGCCCCTATAATTCACCCCTCCACTTT
TRBV7-8	NA	TRBJ2-7	few	12	CASSFWADEQYF	TGTGCCAGCAGCTTTTGGGCAGACGAGCAGTACTTC
TRBV18	NA	TRBJ2-3	NA	16	CASSPRSRSSTDTQYF	TGTGCCAGCTCACCACGCAGCAGGTCCAGCACAGATACGCAGTATTTT
TRBV24-1	TRBD2	TRBJ2-7	NA	19	CATSGGPGLAGTPGDEQYF	TGTGCCACCAGTGGGGGACCGGGACTAGCGGGAACCCCCGGGGACGAGCAGTACTTC
TRBV7-2	TRBD1	TRBJ2-1	NA	16	CASSQNPGQIYNEQFF	TGTGCCAGCAGCCAGAACCCGGGACAGATTTACAATGAGCAGTTCTTC
TRBV9	TRBD1	TRBJ1-4	once	16	CASSAGTGSTNEKLFF	TGTGCCAGCAGCGCCGGGACAGGGTCTACTAATGAAAAACTGTTTTTT
TRBV2	NA	TRBJ1-4	NA	14	CASTLRAVNEKLFF	TGTGCCAGCACCCTACGGGCAGTTAATGAAAAACTGTTTTTT
TRBV2	NA	TRBJ1-5	NA	16	CASRDRGSVSNQPQHF	TGTGCCAGCAGAGATCGGGGCTCGGTCAGCAATCAGCCCCAGCATTTT
TRBV6-1	NA	TRBJ2-2	once	14	CASSEFRGTGELFF	TGTGCCAGCAGTGAATTTAGGGGCACCGGGGAGCTGTTTTTT
TRBV18	TRBD1	TRBJ1-3	NA	16	CASSPNRGPSGNTIYF	TGTGCCAGCTCACCTAACAGGGGTCCCTCTGGAAACACCATATATTTT
TRBV7-6	TRBD1	TRBJ1-4	NA	16	CASSLWDRRGEEKLFF	TGTGCCAGCAGCTTATGGGACAGGAGAGGAGAAGAAAAACTGTTTTTT
TRBV25-1	NA	TRBJ1-4	NA	12	CASEGYSEKLFF	TGTGCCAGCGAGGGGTACAGCGAAAAACTGTTTTTT
TRBV6-2/TRBV6-3	TRBD1	TRBJ1-2	NA	12	CASSGTAYGYTF	TGTGCCAGCAGTGGGACAGCCTATGGCTACACCTTC
TRBV4-3	NA	TRBJ1-2	NA	15	CASSQDRIPAAGYTF	TGCGCCAGCAGCCAAGATCGGATCCCCGCCGCTGGCTACACCTTC
TRBV5-8	NA	TRBJ2-7	NA	14	CASSPRTVRWEQYF	TGTGCCAGCAGCCCCAGGACAGTGAGGTGGGAGCAGTACTTC
TRBV5-1	NA	TRBJ2-7	NA	15	CASSLFSGARIEQYF	TGCGCCAGCAGCTTGTTTTCTGGGGCGAGAATCGAGCAGTACTTC
TRBV10-3	NA	TRBJ2-5	NA	15	CAIRSSGGPQETQYF	TGTGCCATCAGAAGCTCCGGGGGCCCCCAAGAGACCCAGTACTTC
TRBV2	NA	TRBJ2-5	NA	13	CASSEQSQETQYF	TGTGCCAGCAGTGAACAGTCACAAGAGACCCAGTACTTC
TRBV25-1	TRBD1	TRBJ1-1	NA	14	CASSEGDRGFRAFF	TGTGCCAGCAGTGAAGGGGACAGGGGGTTTCGGGCTTTCTTT
TRBV5-4	TRBD1	TRBJ2-5	NA	15	CASFSAQGVRETQYF	TGTGCCAGCTTCTCCGCACAGGGGGTGAGGGAGACCCAGTACTTC